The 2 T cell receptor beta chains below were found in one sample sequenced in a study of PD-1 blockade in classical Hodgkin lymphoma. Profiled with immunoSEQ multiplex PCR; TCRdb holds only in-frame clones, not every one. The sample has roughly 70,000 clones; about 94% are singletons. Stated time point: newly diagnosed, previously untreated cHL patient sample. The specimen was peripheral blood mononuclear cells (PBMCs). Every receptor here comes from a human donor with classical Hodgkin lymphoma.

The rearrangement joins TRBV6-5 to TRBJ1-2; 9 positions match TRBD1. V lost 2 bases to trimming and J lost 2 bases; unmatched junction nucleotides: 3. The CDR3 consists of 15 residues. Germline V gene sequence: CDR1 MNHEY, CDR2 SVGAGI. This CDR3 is CASSYRGTGNYGYTF. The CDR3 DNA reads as TGTGCCAGCAGTTACCGGGGGACAGGGAACTATGGCTACACCTTC.

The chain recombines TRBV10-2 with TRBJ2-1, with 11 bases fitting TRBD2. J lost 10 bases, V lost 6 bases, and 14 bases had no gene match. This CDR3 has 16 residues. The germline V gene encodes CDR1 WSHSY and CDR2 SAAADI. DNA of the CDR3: TGCGCCAGCAGGGAAGCGACGACTAGCGGGGCCAGGGAGCAGTTCTTC. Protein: CASREATTSGAREQFF.